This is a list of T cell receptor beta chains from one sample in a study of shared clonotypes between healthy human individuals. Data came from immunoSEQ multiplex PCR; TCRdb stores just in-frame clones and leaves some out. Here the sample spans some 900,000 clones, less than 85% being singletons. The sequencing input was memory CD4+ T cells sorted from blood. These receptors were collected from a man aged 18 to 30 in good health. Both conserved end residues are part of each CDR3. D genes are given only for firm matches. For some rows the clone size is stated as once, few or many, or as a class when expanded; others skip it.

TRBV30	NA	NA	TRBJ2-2	CAWSGWASWKGLFF	TGTGCCTGGAGTGGGTGGGCTAGCTGGAAGGGGCTGTTTTTT
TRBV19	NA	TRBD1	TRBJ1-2	CASSQGGVWNGYTF	TGTGCCAGTAGTCAGGGGGGAGTATGGAATGGCTACACCTTC
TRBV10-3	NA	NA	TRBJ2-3	CAIRDGGSSTDTQYF	TGTGCCATCAGGGATGGAGGGTCCAGCACAGATACGCAGTATTTT
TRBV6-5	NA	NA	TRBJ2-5	CASSPNGRQETQYF	TGTGCCAGCAGTCCTAACGGGCGACAAGAGACCCAGTACTTC
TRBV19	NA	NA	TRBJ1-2	CASRALGGYTF	TGTGCCAGTCGAGCCCTTGGGGGCTACACCTTC
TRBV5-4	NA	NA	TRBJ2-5	CASSGLGFETQYF	TGTGCCAGCAGCGGGTTGGGTTTTGAGACCCAGTACTTC
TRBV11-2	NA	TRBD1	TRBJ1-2	CASSPQGARGYTF	TGTGCCAGCAGCCCACAGGGGGCGCGGGGCTACACCTTC
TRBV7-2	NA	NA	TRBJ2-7	CASSSGPPYEQYF	TGTGCCAGCAGCTCCGGGCCCCCCTACGAGCAGTACTTC
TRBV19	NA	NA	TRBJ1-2	CASKEIAGSIGYTF	TGTGCCAGTAAAGAAATCGCAGGGAGTATTGGCTACACCTTC
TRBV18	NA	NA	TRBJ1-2	CASSDFEGISYGYTF	TGTGCCAGCTCAGATTTCGAGGGGATCTCCTATGGCTACACCTTC
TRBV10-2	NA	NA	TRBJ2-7	CASMGRERGEQYF	TGCGCCAGCATGGGACGGGAACGGGGCGAGCAGTACTTC
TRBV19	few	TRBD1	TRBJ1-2	CASSLPGGANYGYTF	TGTGCCAGTAGTTTACCAGGGGGCGCTAACTATGGCTACACCTTC
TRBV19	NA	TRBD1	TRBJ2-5	CASSGYGQAMSETQYF	TGTGCCAGTAGTGGCTATGGACAGGCTATGTCGGAGACCCAGTACTTC
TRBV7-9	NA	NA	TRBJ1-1	CASSLAGPTEAFF	TGTGCCAGCAGCTTAGCCGGGCCCACTGAAGCTTTCTTT
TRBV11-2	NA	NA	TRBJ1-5	CASSQQGNQPQHF	TGTGCCAGCAGCCAACAGGGAAATCAGCCCCAGCATTTT
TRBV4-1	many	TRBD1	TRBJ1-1	CASSQDQGGWGRVNTEAFF	TGCGCCAGCAGCCAAGACCAGGGGGGATGGGGTAGGGTGAACACTGAAGCTTTCTTT
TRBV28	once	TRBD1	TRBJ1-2	CATDRLGYGYTF	TGTGCCACGGACAGGCTCGGCTATGGCTACACCTTC
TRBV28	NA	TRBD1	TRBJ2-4	CASRTGQGNIQYF	TGTGCCAGCAGGACCGGACAGGGAAACATTCAGTACTTC
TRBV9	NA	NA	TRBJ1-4	CASSVQGANPTNEKLFF	TGTGCCAGCAGCGTACAGGGCGCAAATCCAACTAATGAAAAACTGTTTTTT
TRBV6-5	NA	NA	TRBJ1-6	CASSYASNSPLHF	TGTGCCAGCAGTTACGCCTCTAATTCACCCCTCCACTTT
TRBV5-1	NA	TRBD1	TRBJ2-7	CASSPARGQGFEQYF	TGCGCCAGCAGCCCTGCTCGGGGACAGGGTTTCGAGCAGTACTTC
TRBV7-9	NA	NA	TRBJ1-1	CASSLAEGLRSEAFF	TGTGCCAGCAGCTTAGCGGAGGGGTTAAGGAGTGAAGCTTTCTTT
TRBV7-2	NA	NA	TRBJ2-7	CASSWAASSYEQYF	TGTGCCAGCAGTTGGGCGGCGAGCTCCTACGAGCAGTACTTC
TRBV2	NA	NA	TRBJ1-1	CASRDQRNTEAFF	TGTGCCAGCAGAGATCAGAGGAACACTGAAGCTTTCTTT
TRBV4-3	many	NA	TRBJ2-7	CASSQSTGGTIYEQYF	TGCGCCAGCAGCCAGAGCACTGGCGGGACGATCTACGAGCAGTACTTC
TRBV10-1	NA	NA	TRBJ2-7	CASSESGAAGYEQYF	TGCGCCAGCAGTGAGTCTGGAGCGGCGGGCTACGAGCAGTACTTC
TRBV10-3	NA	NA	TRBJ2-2	CAISDNGELFF	TGTGCCATCAGTGATAACGGGGAGCTGTTTTTT
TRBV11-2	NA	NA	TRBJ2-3	CASSPTGNPTRLEAQYF	TGTGCCAGCAGCCCGACAGGTAACCCGACCCGGCTAGAGGCGCAGTATTTT
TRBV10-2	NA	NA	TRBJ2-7	CASSEGTYEQYF	TGCGCCAGCAGTGAAGGGACCTACGAGCAGTACTTC
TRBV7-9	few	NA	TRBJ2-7	CASSLLDQYEQYF	TGTGCCAGCAGCTTACTGGACCAGTACGAGCAGTACTTC
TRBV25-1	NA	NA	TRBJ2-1	CASSANVGASGYNEQFF	TGTGCCAGCAGTGCGAATGTGGGGGCCTCCGGATACAATGAGCAGTTCTTC
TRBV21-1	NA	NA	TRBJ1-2	CASSSFGIEYYGYTF	TGTGCCAGCAGCAGCTTTGGGATAGAGTACTATGGCTACACCTTC
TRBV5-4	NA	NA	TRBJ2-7	CASSTQTLAEQYF	TGTGCCAGCAGCACCCAAACCCTGGCCGAGCAGTACTTC
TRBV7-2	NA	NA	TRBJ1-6	CASSLDSPLHF	TGTGCCAGCAGCTTAGATTCACCCCTCCACTTT
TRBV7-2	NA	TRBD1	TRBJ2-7	CASSPKGGKEQYF	TGTGCCAGCAGCCCTAAAGGGGGCAAGGAGCAGTACTTC
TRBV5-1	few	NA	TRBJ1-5	CASSEEVGQPQHF	TGCGCCAGCAGCGAGGAGGTAGGTCAGCCCCAGCATTTT
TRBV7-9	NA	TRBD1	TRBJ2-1	CASSPRTGEYNEQFF	TGTGCCAGCAGCCCCCGGACAGGGGAGTACAATGAGCAGTTCTTC
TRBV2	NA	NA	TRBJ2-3	CASSSTSFNTDTQYF	TGTGCCAGCAGTTCGACCTCATTCAACACAGATACGCAGTATTTT
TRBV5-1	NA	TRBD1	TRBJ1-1	CASSSSGQGNTEAFF	TGCGCCAGCAGCTCGTCGGGACAGGGGAACACTGAAGCTTTCTTT
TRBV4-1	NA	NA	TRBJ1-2	CASSQDRGVNYGYTF	TGCGCCAGCAGCCAAGATCGAGGAGTTAACTATGGCTACACCTTC
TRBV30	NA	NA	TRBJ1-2	CAWSSGTHGYTF	TGTGCCTGGAGCTCCGGGACACATGGCTACACCTTC
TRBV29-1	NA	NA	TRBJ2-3	CSVSTDTQYF	TGCAGCGTCAGCACAGATACGCAGTATTTT
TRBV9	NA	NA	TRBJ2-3	CASSGASTDTQYF	TGTGCCAGCAGCGGGGCGAGCACAGATACGCAGTATTTT
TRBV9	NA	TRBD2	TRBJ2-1	CASSPPSGGNEQFF	TGTGCCAGCAGCCCGCCCAGCGGGGGCAATGAGCAGTTCTTC
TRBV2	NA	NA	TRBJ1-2	CARYLVGVGYTF	TGTGCCAGATATTTGGTAGGGGTCGGCTACACCTTC
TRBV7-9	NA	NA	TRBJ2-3	CASSLASYTDTQYF	TGTGCCAGCAGCTTAGCTTCCTACACAGATACGCAGTATTTT
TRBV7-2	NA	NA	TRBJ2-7	CASSLAGGTASYEQYF	TGTGCCAGCAGCTTAGCCGGAGGTACGGCCTCCTACGAGCAGTACTTC
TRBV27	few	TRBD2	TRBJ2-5	CASTESRASGKRRSETQYF	TGTGCCAGCACCGAAAGTCGGGCTAGCGGGAAGCGAAGGTCCGAGACCCAGTACTTC
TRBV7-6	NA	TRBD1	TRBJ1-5	CASSLTGDPNQPQHF	TGTGCCAGCAGCTTAACAGGGGACCCCAATCAGCCCCAGCATTTT